The rows below give T cell receptor beta chains drawn from one sample of a study of blood T cell repertoires in COVID-19. This table comes from immunoSEQ multiplex PCR, and its TCRdb copy is limited to in-frame clones, with some not included. The sample has fewer than 300,000 clones, approximately 88% seen once. Sequenced input: peripheral blood. Receptor source: a human donor with COVID-19, enrolled during active disease. The donor label of this sample is uncertain. CDR3s include the opening cysteine and the closing phenylalanine or tryptophan. D genes are given only for firm matches. The size field is filled for only some rows; it gives once, few, many or a size class.

abundance	j_gene	v_gene	d_gene	CDR3nt	CDR3aa
NA	TRBJ2-3	TRBV4-3	TRBD2	TGCGCCAGCAGCCTCGAGGGAGCGGGAGACACAGATACGCAGTATTTT	CASSLEGAGDTDTQYF
NA	TRBJ2-7	TRBV9	TRBD2	TGTGCCAGCAGCGCTACCCCCTCTAGCGGGAGGTTTTACGAGCAGTACTTC	CASSATPSSGRFYEQYF
NA	TRBJ2-2	TRBV4-2	TRBD2	TGTGCCAGCAGGGCTTCAGCGACTAGCGGGGCCCTTTCGAACACCGGGGAGCTGTTTTTT	CASRASATSGALSNTGELFF
once	TRBJ2-1	TRBV6-6	NA	TGTGCCAGCAGGCCCCTTTCCAGCTCCTACAATGAGCAGTTCTTC	CASRPLSSSYNEQFF
NA	TRBJ1-1	TRBV4-3	TRBD1	TGCGCCAGCAGCCAAGGACAGGGTAACACTGAAGCTTTCTTT	CASSQGQGNTEAFF
NA	TRBJ2-2	TRBV28	NA	TGTGCCAGCACCAGGATCCCCGGGGAGCTGTTTTTT	CASTRIPGELFF
NA	TRBJ2-1	TRBV7-2	TRBD2	TGTGCCAGCAGCTATTATAGGACTAGCGTAGACAATGAGCAGTTCTTC	CASSYYRTSVDNEQFF
NA	TRBJ2-3	TRBV14	TRBD1	TGTGCCAGCAGCCCCCAGGGGGACACAGATACGCAGTATTTT	CASSPQGDTDTQYF
once	TRBJ2-5	TRBV7-9	NA	TGTGCCAGCAGCTTGTTAGCAGTCCAAGAGACCCAGTACTTC	CASSLLAVQETQYF
NA	TRBJ2-1	TRBV30	TRBD2	TGTGCCTGGGAGGCGGGAGGGCCGACCGATGAGCAGTTCTTC	CAWEAGGPTDEQFF
NA	TRBJ2-3	TRBV30	TRBD2	TGTGCCTGGAGTCCCTCCGGGACTAGCGGCTTCACAGATACGCAGTATTTT	CAWSPSGTSGFTDTQYF
once	TRBJ2-3	TRBV18	TRBD1	TGTGCCAGCTCACCACTTCCCGGACAGGGCGGTAATACGCAGTATTTT	CASSPLPGQGGNTQYF
NA	TRBJ2-3	TRBV29-1	TRBD2	TGCAGCGTTGGGACTAGCGGGACCCGCACAGATACGCAGTATTTT	CSVGTSGTRTDTQYF
once	TRBJ2-5	TRBV20-1	NA	TGCAGTGCTATAGCTCTGGAGACCCAGTACTTC	CSAIALETQYF
NA	TRBJ2-3	TRBV5-6	TRBD1	TGTGCCAGCAGCTACCTGGGACAGGGCACAGATACGCAGTATTTT	CASSYLGQGTDTQYF
NA	TRBJ1-5	TRBV5-6	NA	TGTGCCAGCAGCCGTGGGGGAGGTCAGCCCCAGCATTTT	CASSRGGGQPQHF
once	TRBJ1-1	TRBV6-5	NA	TGTGCCAGCAGTTACTCGACAGGACCCGGGGCTTTCTTT	CASSYSTGPGAFF
few	TRBJ2-5	TRBV7-9	TRBD2	TGTGCCAGCAGCCTCCGACTAGCGGGAGGGGGGGAGACCCAGTACTTC	CASSLRLAGGGETQYF
NA	TRBJ2-5	TRBV24-1	NA	TGTGCCACCAGTGATTCAGCAGGGAGGGAGACCCAGTACTTC	CATSDSAGRETQYF
NA	TRBJ2-1	TRBV2	TRBD2	TGTGCCAGCAGTGGGGATAGCGGGAGGGTTAGCTCCTACAATGAGCAGTTCTTC	CASSGDSGRVSSYNEQFF
once	TRBJ2-7	TRBV3-1/TRBV3-2	TRBD1	TGTGCCAGCAGCCAAGTTGGACAGGGAATCAACGAGCAGTACTTC	CASSQVGQGINEQYF
NA	TRBJ1-3	TRBV18	TRBD1	TGTGCCAGCTCAGAAGACAGGGTCATAGGAAACACCATATATTTT	CASSEDRVIGNTIYF
NA	TRBJ2-7	TRBV6-6	TRBD1	TGTGCCAGCAAAAGACAGGGAACCTACGAGCAGTACTTC	CASKRQGTYEQYF
few	TRBJ1-2	TRBV5-4	NA	TGTGCCAGCAGCTTGCAGGCTAACTATGGCTACACCTTC	CASSLQANYGYTF
NA	TRBJ2-3	TRBV11-1	NA	TGTGCCAGCAGCTTTTTGGGGCTTGGCACAGATACGCAGTATTTT	CASSFLGLGTDTQYF
once	TRBJ1-2	TRBV7-6	TRBD1	TGTGCCAGCAGCCCAGACCGGACAGGGGGTTCCTATGGCTACACCTTC	CASSPDRTGGSYGYTF
NA	TRBJ1-3	TRBV9	NA	TGTGCCAGCAGCCCTGGGCCCTCATACTCTGGAAACACCATATATTTT	CASSPGPSYSGNTIYF
NA	TRBJ2-6	TRBV11-2	NA	TGTGCCAGCAGCGCGATCGGACTGAGCTCTGGGGCCAACGTCCTGACTTTC	CASSAIGLSSGANVLTF
few	TRBJ2-2	TRBV6-1	NA	TGTGCCAGCAGTGAAGCGGCGGAGCTGTTTTTT	CASSEAAELFF
NA	TRBJ2-3	TRBV28	NA	TGTGCCAGCAAAGAAGCCGATACGCAGTATTTT	CASKEADTQYF
NA	TRBJ2-1	TRBV18	TRBD2	TGTGCCAGCTCACCGGGGCTAGCGGAATACAATGAGCAGTTCTTC	CASSPGLAEYNEQFF
NA	TRBJ1-1	TRBV2	NA	TGTGCCAGCAGTGAAGAGGCAGGGAACACTGAAGCTTTCTTT	CASSEEAGNTEAFF
NA	TRBJ1-1	TRBV6-2/TRBV6-3	NA	TGTGCCAGCAGTTCCCCCGCAGGGTTTGGTTACACTGAAGCTTTCTTT	CASSSPAGFGYTEAFF
NA	TRBJ1-5	TRBV5-1	NA	TGCGCCAGCAGCTTGGGGACAGACCTTTTTGGGAATCAGCCCCAGCATTTT	CASSLGTDLFGNQPQHF
NA	TRBJ1-5	TRBV6-1	NA	TGTGCCAGCAGTGAACTTCGAGGGTATAGCAATCAGCCCCAGCATTTT	CASSELRGYSNQPQHF